The T cell receptor (beta chain) under discussion was sequenced for a study of OX40 agonist ivuxolimab in advanced cancers. Findings and caveats of the study: People who partly responded at 0.1-3.0 mg/kg had some of the least clonal expansion seen.

TCRdb's copy holds only in-frame clones and misses some; the assay was immunoSEQ multiplex PCR. The sample shows around 80,000 clones, over 75% of them seen only once. The junction had 8 bases not matched to a gene; V was cut back by 5 bases and J by 6 bases. This CDR3 region has 15 residues. The germline V gene has CDR1 SGHTA and CDR2 FQGTGA. The count of this clone is one. The antigen is not known. The sequencing used CD4+ or CD8+ T cells sorted from blood, collected in a trial of the OX40 agonist ivuxolimab. The clonotype was recovered from an adult with an advanced solid tumor such as melanoma, head and neck, liver or kidney cancer. J is TRBJ2-1 and V is TRBV7-3; 9 bases are shared with TRBD1. In DNA, the CDR3 is TGTGCCAGCAGCAACCCGGGACAGGGTTTCAATGAGCAGTTCTTC. This codes for CASSNPGQGFNEQFF.